The T cell receptor (beta chain) under discussion was sequenced for a study of cytomegalovirus exposure and HLA in healthy donors. Study-wide results and limits: Follow-up analysis seemed to connect common viral pathogens with several of the most significant clusters identified. In vitro checks showed that a few CMV-associated chains really do target CMV antigens. Highest at DRB1 and lowest at HLA-C, TCR association rates differed among HLA loci in a later analysis. A later analysis linked a missense DCLRE1C variant to TCR beta V- and J-gene trimming.

Of note for this clone: Antigen specificity is unknown.

Germline CDR1 is SGHKS and CDR2 is YYEKEE (reference sequence). CDR3 length equals 13 residues. Germline trimming cut 4 bases from V and 6 bases from J; bases unmatched to any gene: 6. The PCR employed 60 Vbeta primers together with 13 Jbeta primers. Sequenced by immunoSEQ multiplex PCR; TCRdb stores in-frame clones only, minus some. This sample carries about 97,000 clones, about 80% of them seen once, and the ten largest clones take around 4.4%. Sequenced input: PBMCs. The rearrangement links TRBV5-5 to TRBJ2-7; TRBD1 matches at 8 bases. This receptor was taken from a man in his forties or fifties in good health and CMV-seronegative. CDR3 sequence: CASSADRGPEQYF. CDR3 DNA: TGTGCCAGCAGCGCCGACAGGGGACCCGAGCAGTACTTC.